The 20 T cell receptor beta chains below were found in one sample sequenced in a study of blood T cell repertoires in COVID-19. TCRdb keeps only in-frame clones here, not all; method: immunoSEQ multiplex PCR. The sample has 110,000 to 150,000 clones; around 82% are singletons. The sequenced sample consisted of PBMCs or T cells enriched from blood (not recorded which). These receptor sequences come from a woman aged 45-59 years who had recovered from COVID-19.

V and J are TRBV7-2 and TRBJ2-5; D not certain. V lost 2 bases to trimming and J lost 5 bases, with 9 bases between them. The length of the CDR3 is 13 residues. Germline assignment: CDR1 SGHTA and CDR2 FQGNSA. The CDR3 DNA follows: TGTGCCAGCAGCTTAAACAGCCGGGAGACCCAGTACTTC. The encoded protein is CASSLNSRETQYF. Combining the CDR3 with reference TRBV7-2 and TRBJ2-5 gives the whole variable domain GAGVSQSPSNKVTEKGKDVELRCDPISGHTALYWYRQSLGQGLEFLIYFQGNSAPDKSGLPSDRFSAERTGGSVSTLTIQRTQQEDSAVYLCASSLNSRETQYFGPGTRLLVL.

The chain employs TRBV2 and TRBJ1-1; D call uncertain. This CDR3 has 12 amino acids. Germline V gene sequence: CDR1 SNHLY, CDR2 FYNNEI. V was shortened by 3 bases and J by 5 bases, with 7 bases between the two germline ends. The DNA for the CDR3 is TGTGCCAGCAGTGAGATGCGAACTGAAGCTTTCTTT. It specifies CASSEMRTEAFF.

V gene TRBV4-2 combines with J gene TRBJ2-3; perhaps TRBD2 as D (7 bases). V was shortened by 0 bases and J by 1 base, with 17 bases between the two germline ends. Germline CDR1 is LGHNA and CDR2 is YNFKEQ. There are 18 residues in the CDR3. In nucleotides, the CDR3 is TGTGCCAGCAGCCAAGAAGGTGGGATCGGGGGGCGCACAGATACGCAGTATTTT. Its protein is CASSQEGGIGGRTDTQYF.

The chain carries TRBV5-1 and TRBJ2-5, with D tentatively TRBD1 (8 bases). The CDR3 runs 15 residues. Germline values: CDR1 SGHRS, CDR2 YFSETQ. Trimming removed 4 bases from V and 2 bases from J, with 15 bases in between. CDR3 sequence: CASSTNRGGQETQYF. The CDR3 nucleotides are TGCGCCAGCAGCACTAACAGGGGGGGTCAAGAGACCCAGTACTTC.

This chain joins TRBV7-8 and TRBJ1-4; tentatively, D is TRBD1 (5 bases). With 4 bases removed from V and 7 bases from J, the gap between germline ends came to 16 bases. The CDR3 loop spans 15 amino acids. The germline V gene has CDR1 SGHVS and CDR2 FQNEAQ. The CDR3 region has the DNA TGTGCCAGCAGCTCCGCAGGGTCTGATGGTGAAAAACTGTTTTTT. Translated, it gives CASSSAGSDGEKLFF. Using reference TRBV7-8 and TRBJ1-4 for the parts outside the CDR3, the full variable domain is GAGVSQSPRYKVAKRGQDVALRCDPISGHVSLFWYQQALGQGPEFLTYFQNEAQLDKSGLPSDRFFAERPEGSVSTLKIQRTQQEDSAVYLCASSSAGSDGEKLFFGSGTQLSVL.

This clone was observed a few times. CDR3 sequence: CASSIPGITGSTDTQYF. CDR3 nucleotide sequence: TGTGCCAGCAGCATACCCGGAATCACAGGGAGCACAGATACGCAGTATTTT. The chain couples TRBV7-3 to TRBJ2-3, with D tentatively TRBD1 (6 bases). The CDR3 loop spans 17 amino acids. Germline V gene lookup returns CDR1 SGHTA and CDR2 FQGTGA. V was trimmed by 5 bases and J by 0 bases, leaving 18 bases between them.

The chain employs TRBV10-3 and TRBJ1-6, with TRBD1 as a possible D gene (5 bases). Per germline, CDR1 ENHRY and CDR2 SYGVKD. V lost 10 bases and J 8 bases, leaving 21 bases between the germline ends. This CDR3 region has 15 residues. CDR3 bases: TGTGCCACCCAAACGGGGACCACGGGAGATTCACCCCTCCACTTT. Amino acid sequence: CATQTGTTGDSPLHF.

V gene TRBV2 combines with J gene TRBJ2-7; D call uncertain. CDR3 size: 14 residues. V dropped 4 bases and J dropped 2 bases, with 12 bases sitting between them. In germline, CDR1 is SNHLY, CDR2 FYNNEI. The CDR3 DNA reads TGTGCCAGCAGTGGGGTCACAGAGACCTACGAGCAGTACTTC. Translation: CASSGVTETYEQYF.

The chain combines TRBV5-1 with TRBJ1-1; 8 positions match TRBD1. J lost 7 bases, V lost 0 bases, and 8 bases had no gene match. CDR1 is SGHRS, CDR2 YFSETQ, per germline. This CDR3 contains 15 residues. The CDR3 region has the DNA TGCGCCAGCAGCTTGGCAGCTACCGGACAGGGTGAAGCTTTCTTT. It translates to CASSLAATGQGEAFF.

The chain couples TRBV7-9 to TRBJ1-4; 7 positions agree with TRBD1. The CDR3 consists of 12 residues. V dropped 10 bases and J dropped 11; count of bases not matched to a gene: 10. Looked up from germline, CDR1 is SEHNR and CDR2 is FQNEAQ (reference sequence). CDR3 amino acids: CATGTEGFKLFF. The CDR3 DNA reads TGTGCCACAGGGACAGAGGGTTTTAAACTGTTTTTT.

On this clone itself: Other nucleotide sequences in the sample specify the same CDR3. This chain joins TRBV5-1 and TRBJ2-3; D is undetermined. Germline assignment: CDR1 SGHRS and CDR2 YFSETQ. Trimming took off 1 base at V and 4 bases at J, with 4 bases between the two ends. CDR3 length: 12 residues. The CDR3 nucleotides are TGCGCCAGCAGCTTGTCTGCAGATACGCAGTATTTT. It specifies CASSLSADTQYF.

The V call is TRBV29-1, the J call TRBJ2-1; 11 nucleotides line up with TRBD2. The trim removed 6 bases at V and 6 bases at J, leaving 7 bases unmatched. The CDR3 is 14 residues long. Germline V gene data show CDR1 as SQVTM and CDR2 as ANQGSEA. The CDR3 DNA is TGCAGCGTCGTAGCGGGGGGGCCTAGCAATGAGCAGTTCTTC. It yields the protein CSVVAGGPSNEQFF.

This rearrangement joins TRBV7-8 to TRBJ1-6, with D unresolved. The germline V gene has CDR1 SGHVS and CDR2 FQNEAQ. V lost 1 base and J 9 bases, leaving 7 bases between the germline ends. CDR3 length: 13 residues. The CDR3: CASSLDSGSPLHF. The CDR3 DNA reads TGTGCCAGCAGCTTAGATTCCGGTTCACCCCTCCACTTT.

V is TRBV1 and J is TRBJ2-6; the table assigns TRBD2, which was not confirmed against the DNA. TRBV1 is an annotated pseudogene. The CDR3 covers 14 residues. CDR3 region: CTSSIDRLANVLTF. As DNA, the CDR3 is TGCACCAGCAGTATAGATCGTTTGGCCAACGTCCTGACTTTC.

The chain has TRBV27 and TRBJ2-7, with 8 bases matching TRBD1. The CDR3 is 13 residues long. Germline trimming cut 6 bases from V and 6 bases from J; bases unmatched to any gene: 7. Germline values: CDR1 MNHEY, CDR2 SMNVEV (reference sequence). The CDR3 loop is CASSNFQGAEQYF. As DNA, the CDR3 is TGTGCCAGCAGCAACTTTCAGGGGGCCGAGCAGTACTTC.

The rearrangement joins TRBV19 to TRBJ1-6, with D perhaps matching TRBD1 (5 bases). Germline V gene sequence: CDR1 LNHDA, CDR2 SQIVND (reference sequence). Trimming removed 3 bases from V and 8 bases from J, with 17 bases in between. The CDR3 contains 16 residues. CDR3 DNA sequence: TGTGCCAGTAGTATTACGTGGGACTCCGCTGATTCACCCCTCCACTTT. Its translation is CASSITWDSADSPLHF. The whole variable domain, remainder taken from reference TRBV19 and TRBJ1-6, is DGGITQSPKYLFRKEGQNVTLSCEQNLNHDAMYWYRQDPGQGLRLIYYSQIVNDFQKGDIAEGYSVSREKKESFPLTVTSAQKNPTAFYLCASSITWDSADSPLHFGNGTRLTVT.

V gene TRBV29-1 combines with J gene TRBJ2-5; TRBD1 agrees at 7 bases. Germline V gene data show CDR1 as SQVTM and CDR2 as ANQGSEA. V lost 7 bases and J lost 1; bases outside the gene matches: 9. The CDR3 extends over 14 amino acids. CDR3 loop: CSGLGTARQETQYF. The CDR3 DNA follows: TGCAGCGGGCTCGGGACAGCTCGCCAAGAGACCCAGTACTTC.

The rearrangement uses TRBV5-1 and TRBJ2-3; possible D gene TRBD1, 6 bases. This CDR3 region has 15 residues. Trimming shortened V by 0 bases and J by 6 bases, and 14 bases separated the two germline ends. The germline gives CDR1 SGHRS, CDR2 YFSETQ. CDR3 amino acids: CASSLGGKTGDTQYF. The CDR3 region has the DNA TGCGCCAGCAGCTTGGGGGGGAAGACAGGTGATACGCAGTATTTT. Full variable domain (rest looked up from reference TRBV5-1 and TRBJ2-3): KAGVTQTPRYLIKTRGQQVTLSCSPISGHRSVSWYQQTPGQGLQFLFEYFSETQRNKGNFPGRFSGRQFSNSRSEMNVSTLELGDSALYLCASSLGGKTGDTQYFGPGTRLTVL.

The V call is TRBV23-1, the J call TRBJ2-5, with TRBD2 as a possible D gene (5 bases). TRBV23-1 is given ORF status, its function remaining uncertain. The CDR3 is 16 amino acids. V was clipped by 0 bases and J by 9 bases, with 20 bases between them. This CDR3 is CASSQSGWFGKWAQYF. The DNA of the CDR3 is TGCGCCAGCAGTCAATCCGGCTGGTTCGGGAAGTGGGCCCAGTACTTC.

The genes are TRBV2 and TRBJ1-4; TRBD1 aligns across 9 bases. V was clipped by 3 bases and J by 5 bases; unmatched bases: 13. The CDR3 has 18 residues. Per the germline V gene, CDR1 is SNHLY and CDR2 is FYNNEI. CDR3 in DNA: TGTGCCAGCAGTGAGAATGGAATAGACAGGGGGTGGAATGAAAAACTGTTTTTT. Translating gives CASSENGIDRGWNEKLFF.